This T cell receptor (beta chain) originates from a study of blood T cell repertoires in COVID-19. As for the study in general: The samples span acute and convalescent COVID-19 from the United States, Italy and Spain. The cDNA or gDNA used as material had been derived from T cells, B-cell-depleted T cells, or PBMCs.

In the authors' methods: How many nucleated cells were present was estimated from reference gene primer amplification. TCRdb's table, derived via immunoSEQ multiplex PCR, lists solely in-frame clones and lacks some. The V and J calls and clone size were taken over from that table, and D and trimming were inferred from the DNA. Altogether hundreds of thousands of clones are present, around four fifths being singletons, with the ten largest covering under 3%. In germline, CDR1 is SEHNR, CDR2 FQNEAQ (reference sequence). There are 17 residues in the CDR3. The V gene end was trimmed by 4 bases and the J gene end by 4 bases; junction bases not matched to a gene: 6.

This rearrangement joins TRBV7-9 to TRBJ2-1, with 14 bases fitting TRBD2. Sequenced sample: peripheral blood. The TCR comes from an older woman with active or convalescent COVID-19. The DNA of the CDR3 is TGTGCCAGCAGCTCCGACTGGACTAGCGGGGGGTACAATGAGCAGTTCTTC. Amino acids: CASSSDWTSGGYNEQFF. Full variable domain (outside the CDR3, taken from reference TRBV7-9 and TRBJ2-1): DTGVSQNPRHKITKRGQNVTFRCDPISEHNRLYWYRQTLGQGPEFLTYFQNEAQLEKSRLLSDRFSAERPKGSFSTLEIQRTEQGDSAMYLCASSSDWTSGGYNEQFFGPGTRLTVL.